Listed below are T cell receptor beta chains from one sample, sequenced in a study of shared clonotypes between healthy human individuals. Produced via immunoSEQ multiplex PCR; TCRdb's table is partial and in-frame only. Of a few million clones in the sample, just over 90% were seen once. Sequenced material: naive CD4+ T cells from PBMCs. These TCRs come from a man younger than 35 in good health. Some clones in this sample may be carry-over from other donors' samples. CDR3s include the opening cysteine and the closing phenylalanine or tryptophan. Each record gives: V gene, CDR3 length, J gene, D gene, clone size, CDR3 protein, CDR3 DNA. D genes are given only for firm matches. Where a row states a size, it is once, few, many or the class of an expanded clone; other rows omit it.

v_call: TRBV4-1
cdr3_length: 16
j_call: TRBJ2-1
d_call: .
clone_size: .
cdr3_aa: CASSQDLGFRTDEQFF
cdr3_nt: TGCGCCAGCAGCCAAGATCTGGGCTTCCGTACCGATGAGCAGTTCTTC

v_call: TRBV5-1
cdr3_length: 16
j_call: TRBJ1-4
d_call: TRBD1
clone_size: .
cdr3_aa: CASSDARQGSYEKLFF
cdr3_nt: TGCGCCAGCAGCGATGCAAGACAGGGCTCTTATGAAAAACTGTTTTTT

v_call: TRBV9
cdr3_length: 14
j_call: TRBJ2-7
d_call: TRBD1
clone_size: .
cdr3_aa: CASSPGQGTYEQYF
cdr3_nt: TGTGCCAGCAGCCCGGGACAGGGAACCTACGAGCAGTACTTC

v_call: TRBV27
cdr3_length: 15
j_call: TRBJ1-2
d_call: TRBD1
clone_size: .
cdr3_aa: CASSPGDRVTYGYTF
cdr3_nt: TGTGCCAGCAGTCCCGGGGACAGGGTCACGTATGGCTACACCTTC

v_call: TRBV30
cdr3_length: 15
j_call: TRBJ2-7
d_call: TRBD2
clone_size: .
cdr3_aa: CAWSRRELIYYEQYF
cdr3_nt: TGTGCCTGGAGCAGGCGGGAGCTGATTTACTACGAGCAGTACTTC

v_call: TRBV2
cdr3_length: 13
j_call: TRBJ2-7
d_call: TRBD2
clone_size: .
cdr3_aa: CASSARREFEQYF
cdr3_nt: TGTGCCAGCAGTGCGAGGCGGGAGTTCGAGCAGTACTTC

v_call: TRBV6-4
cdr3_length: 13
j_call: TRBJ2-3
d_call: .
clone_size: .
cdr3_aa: CASSEGSTDTQYF
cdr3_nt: TGTGCCAGCAGTGAGGGCTCCACAGATACGCAGTATTTT

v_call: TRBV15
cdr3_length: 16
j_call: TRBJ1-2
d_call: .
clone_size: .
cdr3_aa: CATSRDRPGAEDGYTF
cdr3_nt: TGTGCCACCAGCAGAGATCGGCCCGGAGCCGAGGATGGCTACACCTTC

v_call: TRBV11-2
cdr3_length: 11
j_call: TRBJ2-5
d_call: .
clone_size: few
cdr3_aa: CASSSQETQYF
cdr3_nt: TGTGCCAGCAGCTCCCAAGAGACCCAGTACTTC

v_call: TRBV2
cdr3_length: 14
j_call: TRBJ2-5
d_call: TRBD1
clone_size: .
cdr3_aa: CATSGQGNQETQYF
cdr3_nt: TGTGCCACCTCAGGACAGGGGAATCAAGAGACCCAGTACTTC